This T cell receptor beta chain appears in the sequencing data of a study of regulatory T cells in long-lasting Graves disease. The authors built TCR beta libraries using iRepertoire HTBI primers and Arm-PCR of CDR3 regions. TCRdb re-analysed the multiplex PCR reads in MiXCR, keeping a single row per CDR3 protein. Here the sample spans hundreds of thousands of distinct CDR3 sequences, 12% being singletons. Time point of the sample: newly diagnosed GD, antithyroid drugs for less than 3 months. The TCR library was made from RNA extracted from PBMCs. Trimming left V 0 bases short and J 7 bases short, with 12 bases between. The CDR3 totals 14 residues. Germline V CDR1 and CDR2: SGHNT, YENEEA. The sample was also reused in another study, on T cells in Graves' hyperthyroidism and ophthalmopathy. That work contributes: First-round RT-PCR targeting the TCR CDR3 was performed with the HTBI primer set.

The gene calls are TRBV11-3 and TRBJ2-5; D uncertain. The origin of this receptor is a woman in her thirties with Graves disease. Sequencing used peripheral blood mononuclear cells (PBMCs), obtained at new diagnosis, from a patient treated with antithyroid drugs. CDR3 nucleotide sequence: TGTGCCAGCAGCTTAGACGGTCCCTTGAGGACCCAGTACTTC. This translates into CASSLDGPLRTQYF.